This TCR beta chain comes out of a study of cytomegalovirus exposure and HLA in healthy donors. Study-wide points: Specificity of a few CMV-associated chains for CMV antigens was verified in vitro. Relative to the 666-donor mean, N-insertions were reportedly fewer in an Asian-associated ancestry cluster in a later analysis.

Remarks on this clone: Antigen: not known.

Germline V lookup: CDR1 MNHEY, CDR2 SVGAGI. This CDR3 has 14 amino acids. The V gene lost 4 bases and the J gene lost 4 bases, with 13 bases spanning the gap. The primer mix had 60 Vbeta and 13 Jbeta primers. Generated by immunoSEQ multiplex PCR, the TCRdb table keeps only in-frame clones and is missing some. Here the sample spans some 170,000 clones, approximately 72% being singletons. The chain links TRBV6-5 to TRBJ1-2; TRBD1 is a possible D gene (5 bases). The origin of this receptor is a human donor in good health. The sample comprised PBMCs. The CDR3 bases are TGTGCCAGCAGTTCGGGACTGATTATCTATGGCTACACCTTC. Translating gives CASSSGLIIYGYTF.